The TCR beta chain described here comes from a study of shared clonotypes between healthy human individuals. Data came from immunoSEQ multiplex PCR; TCRdb stores just in-frame clones and leaves some out. The table includes millions of clones, roughly 94% detected once. V lost 1 base, J lost 7 bases, and 8 bases lay in between. Germline V gives CDR1 SGHNT, CDR2 YENEEA. The CDR3 loop spans 14 amino acids. This clone has a single count. What was sequenced was naive CD4+ T cells sorted from blood. The subset: CD45RA+ positively selected. The clonotype was recovered from a man between 18 and 35 years old in good health. The genes are TRBV11-3 and TRBJ1-6; D not certain. CDR3 DNA sequence: TGTGCCAGCAGCTTAGGACACGTGAATTCACCCCTCCACTTT. This gives the protein CASSLGHVNSPLHF.